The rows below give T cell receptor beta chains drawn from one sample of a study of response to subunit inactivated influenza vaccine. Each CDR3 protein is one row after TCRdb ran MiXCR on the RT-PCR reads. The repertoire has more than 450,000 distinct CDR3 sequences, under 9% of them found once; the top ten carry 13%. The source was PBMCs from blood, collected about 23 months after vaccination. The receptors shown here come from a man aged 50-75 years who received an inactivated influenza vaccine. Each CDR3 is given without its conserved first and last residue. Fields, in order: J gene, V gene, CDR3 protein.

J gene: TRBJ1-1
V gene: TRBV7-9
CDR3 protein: ASSSIGGASEAF

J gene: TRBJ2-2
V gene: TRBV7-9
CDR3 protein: ASSSYRDTGELF

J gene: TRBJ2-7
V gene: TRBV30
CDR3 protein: AWSVGQGYEQY

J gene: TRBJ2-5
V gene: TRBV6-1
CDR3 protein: ASSPPAPETQY

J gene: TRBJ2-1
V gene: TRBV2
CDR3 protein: ATSVNEQF

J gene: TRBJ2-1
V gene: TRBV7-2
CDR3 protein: ASSLRRGGPDEQF

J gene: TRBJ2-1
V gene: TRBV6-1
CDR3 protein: ASSRFQWNEQF

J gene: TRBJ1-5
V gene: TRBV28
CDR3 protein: ASSSPRQGGSNQPQH

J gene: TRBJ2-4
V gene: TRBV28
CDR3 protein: ASISGGVSKNIQY

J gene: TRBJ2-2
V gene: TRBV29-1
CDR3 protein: SVEPRSPYTGELF

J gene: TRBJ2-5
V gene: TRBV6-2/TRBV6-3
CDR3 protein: ASSWKQETQY

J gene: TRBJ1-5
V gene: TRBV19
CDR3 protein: ASSIAGTGKQPQH

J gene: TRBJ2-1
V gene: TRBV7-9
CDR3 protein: ASSFFPDSGDRNEQF

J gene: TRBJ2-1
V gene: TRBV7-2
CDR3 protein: ASSLGVVNYNEQF

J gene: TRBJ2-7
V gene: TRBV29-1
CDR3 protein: SVQQGYEQY

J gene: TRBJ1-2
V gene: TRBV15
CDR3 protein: ATSTPLLDRGFCYGYT

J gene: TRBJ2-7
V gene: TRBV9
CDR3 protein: ASSVTAGGTYEQY